The clone carrying this T cell receptor beta chain was found many times. As yet, its antigen is unknown. CDR3 regions were amplified by Arm-PCR using iRepertoire HTBI primers to build TCR beta libraries. TCRdb recomputed calls from the multiplex PCR reads with MiXCR, one row per CDR3 protein. The sample includes 300,000 to 400,000 distinct CDR3 sequences, roughly 16% of them seen just once. Documented time point: newly diagnosed GD, antithyroid drugs for less than 3 months. The authors made the TCR library using RNA they extracted from PBMCs. The V gene lost 1 base and the J gene lost 4 bases, with 14 bases spanning the gap. Per germline, CDR1 SGHRS and CDR2 YFSETQ. CDR3 length: 15 amino acids. This entry comes from a study of regulatory T cells in long-lasting Graves disease. Study-wide results and caveats: Persistent disease preferred TRBV28, TRBJ1-2 and TRBJ2-5.

The material sequenced was peripheral blood mononuclear cells (PBMCs), taken at new diagnosis, from a patient treated with antithyroid drugs. The rearrangement joins TRBV5-1 to TRBJ1-1, with D possibly TRBD1 on 5 matching bases. This receptor was taken from a female donor with Graves disease. The CDR3 reads CASSLLGEVSTEAFF. CDR3 DNA sequence: TGCGCCAGCAGCTTGTTGGGGGAGGTGAGCACTGAAGCTTTCTTT.